One sample yielded the 20 T cell receptor beta chains listed below, sequenced in a study of blood T cell repertoires in COVID-19. The table came from immunoSEQ multiplex PCR; TCRdb's copy has only in-frame clones and leaves some out. This sample has approximately 200,000 clones; roughly nine tenths occur once, and the top ten carry 1.9%. Sequencing was carried out using peripheral blood. Receptors originate from a man in his forties with active or convalescent COVID-19.

The chain joins TRBV30 to TRBJ2-7; 8 nucleotides line up with TRBD2. Trimming removed 0 bases from V and 6 bases from J; junction bases left unmatched: 7. Germline loops: CDR1 GTSNPN, CDR2 SVGIG (reference sequence). CDR3 size: 14 residues. The CDR3, as DNA: TGTGCCTGGAGTGTACTCGGGACTAGAGCCGAGCAGTACTTC. Protein sequence: CAWSVLGTRAEQYF.

The chain employs TRBV9 and TRBJ2-1; D remains unclear. The CDR3 covers 11 residues. The V and J ends lost 0 bases and 10 bases respectively, with 5 bases between them. In germline, CDR1 is SGDLS, CDR2 YYNGEE. DNA of the CDR3: TGTGCCAGCAGCGTAGGTAGAGAGCAGTTCTTC. Amino acids: CASSVGREQFF.

This CDR3 reads CASSWGDRDYGYTF. CDR3 DNA: TGTGCCAGCAGCTGGGGGGACAGGGACTATGGCTACACCTTC. The chain employs TRBV5-6 and TRBJ1-2; TRBD1 matches at 9 bases. V dropped 3 bases and J dropped 3; count of bases not matched to a gene: 3. Germline CDR1 is SGHDT and CDR2 is YYEEEE. CDR3 size: 14 residues.

This chain connects TRBV10-1 to TRBJ2-2; D is possibly TRBD1 (5 bases). This CDR3 is 13 amino acids long. The germline V gene encodes CDR1 WNHNN and CDR2 SYGVQD (reference sequence). With 4 bases removed from V and 5 bases from J, the gap between germline ends came to 8 bases. In DNA form, the CDR3 reads TGCGCCAGCAGTGGTTCAGGGACCGGGGAGCTGTTTTTT. It yields the protein CASSGSGTGELFF.

The chain is built from TRBV5-4 and TRBJ1-5, with a tentative D call TRBD1 (6 bases). The germline V gene has CDR1 SGHNT and CDR2 YYREEE (reference sequence). Trimming took 2 bases from V and 6 from J, leaving 9 bases between them. The CDR3 loop spans 13 amino acids. The CDR3 coding sequence is TGTGCCAGCAGCTTACAGGGCGGTCAGCCCCAGCATTTT. Translation gives CASSLQGGQPQHF. Complete variable domain (other parts from reference TRBV5-4 and TRBJ1-5): ETGVTQSPTHLIKTRGQQVTLRCSSQSGHNTVSWYQQALGQGPQFIFQYYREEENGRGNFPPRFSGLQFPNYSSELNVNALELDDSALYLCASSLQGGQPQHFGDGTRLSIL.

The J gene is TRBJ2-7, the V gene TRBV6-1, with 9 bases fitting TRBD1. The CDR3 runs to 15 residues. Looked up from germline, CDR1 is MNHNS and CDR2 is SASEGT. V dropped 2 bases and J dropped 2; count of bases not matched to a gene: 4. The CDR3 region has the DNA TGTGCCAGCAGTGAATGGGACAGGGACCCCTACGAGCAGTACTTC. Protein: CASSEWDRDPYEQYF.

The gene calls are TRBV6-6 and TRBJ2-7, with 9 bases matching TRBD2. The V gene end was trimmed by 7 bases and the J gene end by 1 base; junction bases not matched to a gene: 11. Looked up from germline, CDR1 is MNHNY and CDR2 is SVGAGI (reference sequence). The CDR3 loop spans 16 amino acids. CDR3 sequence: CASTRLSGRSSYEQYF. CDR3 sequence (DNA): TGTGCCAGCACCCGCCTTAGCGGGAGATCTTCCTACGAGCAGTACTTC.

The V and J genes are TRBV27 and TRBJ1-1, with D maybe TRBD1 (5 bases). The CDR3 is 15 amino acids. V lost 5 bases to trimming and J lost 3 bases, with 16 bases between them. Germline V gene data show CDR1 as MNHEY and CDR2 as SMNVEV (reference sequence). CDR3 sequence reads: CASSRQTGGDTEAFF. CDR3 nucleotides: TGTGCCAGCAGTCGACAGACCGGGGGTGACACTGAAGCTTTCTTT.

V gene TRBV28 combines with J gene TRBJ2-2; 9 nucleotides align to TRBD1. CDR1 MDHEN and CDR2 SYDVKM come from the germline V gene. Losses at the gene ends were 6 bases for V and 12 bases for J; bases not matched to a gene: 17. The CDR3 has 16 amino acids. The CDR3 sequence is CASSLQGTGRREKLFF. In DNA form, the CDR3 reads TGTGCCAGCAGCCTACAAGGGACAGGGCGGAGGGAAAAGCTGTTTTTT. The full variable domain, its missing parts supplied by reference TRBV28 and TRBJ2-2, is DVKVTQSSRYLVKRTGEKVFLECVQDMDHENMFWYRQDPGLGLRLIYFSYDVKMKEKGDIPEGYSVSREKKERFSLILESASTNQTSMYLCASSLQGTGRREKLFFGEGSRLTVL.

The chain links TRBV19 to TRBJ2-1; D gene ambiguous. Germline V lookup: CDR1 LNHDA, CDR2 SQIVND (reference sequence). This CDR3 spans 13 amino acids. V lost 3 bases, J lost 5 bases, and 8 bases lay in between. The CDR3 loop reads CASSISMDNEQFF. The CDR3 nucleotides read TGTGCCAGTAGTATTTCTATGGACAATGAGCAGTTCTTC.

V and J are TRBV9 and TRBJ2-1; 8 nucleotides line up with TRBD2. CDR1 SGDLS and CDR2 YYNGEE come from the germline V gene. The CDR3 runs to 15 residues. J was trimmed by 5 bases and V by 1 base; bases with no gene match: 5. In nucleotides, the CDR3 is TGTGCCAGCAGCGTATCTGGACTAGCTCACAATGAGCAGTTCTTC. The encoded protein is CASSVSGLAHNEQFF.

This chain joins TRBV11-2 and TRBJ2-1; 9 positions agree with TRBD2. CDR1 and CDR2 from the germline V gene are SGHAT and FQNNGV. Unmatched junction bases numbered 9, after V lost 1 base and J lost 8 bases. This CDR3 has 16 amino acids. CDR3 bases: TGTGCCAGCAGCTTAGTAGGCGGGGGGGCTTTGGATGAGCAGTTCTTC. This sequence encodes CASSLVGGGALDEQFF.

The CDR3 DNA sequence: TGTGCCAGCAGCTTAGTGATCCTAGCGAGAGAGACCCAGTACTTC. It specifies CASSLVILARETQYF. The V and J genes are TRBV7-6 and TRBJ2-5, with D possibly being TRBD2 (6 bases). The germline gives CDR1 SGHVS, CDR2 FNYEAQ. This CDR3 comprises 15 residues. Trimming shortened V by 1 base and J by 4 bases, and 13 bases separated the two germline ends.

This clone showed up just a few times. This sequence joins TRBV11-3 and TRBJ2-7; 9 nucleotides agree with TRBD2. The length of the CDR3 is 17 residues. The germline V gene encodes CDR1 SGHNT and CDR2 YENEEA. Germline trimming cut 1 base from V and 4 bases from J; bases unmatched to any gene: 11. The CDR3 region is CASSLGETSGAGYEQYF. Written as DNA, the CDR3 is TGTGCCAGCAGCTTAGGAGAGACTAGCGGCGCAGGATACGAGCAGTACTTC.

The chain links TRBV5-1 to TRBJ1-6; D is ambiguous. V lost 6 bases to trimming and J lost 7 bases, with 17 bases between them. Germline V gene sequence: CDR1 SGHRS, CDR2 YFSETQ. The CDR3 runs 15 residues. This CDR3 is CASTSGLRGNSPLHF. The CDR3 DNA is TGCGCCAGCACCTCAGGACTACGGGGAAATTCACCCCTCCACTTT.

The V and J genes are TRBV27 and TRBJ2-7; TRBD2 matches 9 bases. Germline CDR1 MNHEY, CDR2 SMNVEV (reference sequence). V gave up 0 bases and J gave up 3 bases; unmatched junction bases: 3. The CDR3 loop spans 15 amino acids. The CDR3 nucleotides read TGTGCCAGCAGTTTATCGGGACTAGCACGCTACGAGCAGTACTTC. Its translation is CASSLSGLARYEQYF.

The chain uses TRBV9 and TRBJ1-5, with D possibly matching TRBD1 (6 bases). Germline loops: CDR1 SGDLS, CDR2 YYNGEE. The CDR3 loop spans 16 amino acids. Trimming shortened V by 0 bases and J by 1 base, and 11 bases separated the two germline ends. The CDR3 reads CASSVGAGTSNQPQHF. CDR3 bases: TGTGCCAGCAGCGTAGGAGCAGGGACAAGCAATCAGCCCCAGCATTTT.

Regarding this clone: One end of the junction varies from germline; a read error may be responsible. This chain uses TRBV19 with TRBJ2-5; 11 nucleotides align to TRBD2. The CDR3 spans 14 residues. Germline CDR1 LNHDA, CDR2 SQIVND (reference sequence). CDR3 nucleotide sequence: TGTGCCAGTAGTCCCCCAACTAGCGGGAGTGCTAGGAACTTC. This encodes CASSPPTSGSARNF.

The CDR3 nucleotides are TGTGCCAGCACCCTACAAAGGACAGGGTCTAACTATGGCTACACCTTC. Amino acid sequence: CASTLQRTGSNYGYTF. The chain recombines TRBV28 with TRBJ1-2; TRBD1 matches 8 bases. With V trimmed by 7 bases and J by 0 bases, 10 bases remained unmatched. This CDR3 has 16 amino acids. CDR1 and CDR2 from the germline V gene are MDHEN and SYDVKM.

The chain uses TRBV4-2 and TRBJ2-5; 16 bases map to TRBD2. V dropped 3 bases and J dropped 0; count of bases not matched to a gene: 7. The CDR3 spans 19 residues. Looked up from germline, CDR1 is LGHNA and CDR2 is YNFKEQ. CDR3 coding DNA: TGTGCCAGCAGCCATACCGGGACTAGCGGGGGGGGAAACCAAGAGACCCAGTACTTC. It codes for CASSHTGTSGGGNQETQYF.